This is a list of T cell receptor beta chains from one sample in a study of CD8 T cells in Susac syndrome. TCRdb recomputed calls from the immunoSEQ multiplex PCR reads with MiXCR, one row per CDR3 protein. The data hold about 180,000 distinct CDR3 sequences, with 90% to 95% observed a single time. The sequenced material came from CD8+ T cells from PBMCs. All receptors derive from a human donor with multiple sclerosis. The CDR3 runs from the conserved cysteine through the conserved F or W. D genes are given only for firm matches. Size tells how often a clone was seen (once, few, many) or the class of an expanded clone, and some rows leave it out.

>.|TRBV9|.|TRBJ2-1
CASSVATIQLPGVAYNEQFF
TGTGCCAGCAGCGTAGCCACGATACAGCTCCCAGGGGTCGCCTACAATGAGCAGTTCTTC
>TRBD1|TRBV19|.|TRBJ1-1
CASIPRTGITTEAFF
TGTGCCAGTATTCCACGGACAGGGATCACCACTGAAGCTTTCTTT
>.|TRBV12-3/TRBV12-4|.|TRBJ2-1
CASRADRNNEQFF
TGTGCCAGCAGGGCGGACAGAAACAATGAGCAGTTCTTC
>.|TRBV5-1|.|TRBJ1-1
CASSLDRGAEAFF
TGCGCCAGCAGCTTGGACCGAGGCGCTGAAGCTTTCTTT
>TRBD1|TRBV7-9|.|TRBJ2-7
CASSLEEVGQDPYEQYF
TGTGCCAGCAGCTTAGAGGAGGTGGGACAGGACCCCTACGAGCAGTACTTC
>.|TRBV30|.|TRBJ1-2
CAWSAGGFYGYTF
TGTGCCTGGAGTGCGGGCGGATTCTATGGCTACACCTTC
>.|TRBV20-1|.|TRBJ2-3
CSVRPGRTDTQYF
TGCAGTGTACGACCGGGACGCACAGATACGCAGTATTTT
>.|TRBV15|.|TRBJ2-3
CATSRATGKDTQYF
TGTGCCACCAGCAGAGCAACAGGGAAAGATACGCAGTATTTT
>TRBD2|TRBV30|.|TRBJ2-1
CAWNSGGVHNEQFF
TGTGCCTGGAATAGCGGGGGGGTCCACAATGAGCAGTTCTTC
>.|TRBV20-1|.|TRBJ2-1
CSALPDGPSSYNEQFF
TGCAGTGCTCTACCGGACGGACCGAGCTCCTACAATGAGCAGTTCTTC
>TRBD1|TRBV7-9|.|TRBJ2-6
CASSRGQGAPGANVLTF
TGTGCCAGCAGCCGAGGACAGGGGGCGCCTGGGGCCAACGTCCTGACTTTC
>TRBD1|TRBV9|.|TRBJ2-7
CASSATGAAEQYF
TGTGCCAGCAGCGCAACAGGGGCGGCCGAGCAGTACTTC
>.|TRBV20-1|.|TRBJ1-4
CSARVGGQSDEKLFF
TGCAGTGCTAGAGTTGGGGGACAATCGGATGAAAAACTGTTTTTT
>TRBD1|TRBV19|.|TRBJ2-5
CASKSTGALQETQYF
TGTGCCAGTAAGTCGACAGGGGCACTACAAGAGACCCAGTACTTC
>.|TRBV12-3/TRBV12-4|.|TRBJ2-1
CASRPSGVGIYNEQFF
TGTGCCAGCAGGCCCAGCGGAGTGGGGATCTACAATGAGCAGTTCTTC
>.|TRBV27|.|TRBJ1-4
CASSSLGGNEKLFF
TGTGCCAGCAGTTCCCTCGGGGGGAACGAAAAACTGTTTTTT
>TRBD2|TRBV10-3|.|TRBJ2-3
CAISNSGSGGTDTQYF
TGTGCCATCAGTAATAGCGGGAGCGGTGGCACAGATACGCAGTATTTT
>.|TRBV7-9|.|TRBJ2-1
CASSLALRSSNEQFF
TGTGCCAGCAGCTTAGCGCTGCGGTCTAGCAATGAGCAGTTCTTC
>.|TRBV29-1|.|TRBJ2-7
CSVEDGQWLGQYF
TGCAGCGTTGAAGATGGACAGTGGCTAGGGCAGTACTTC
>.|TRBV14|.|TRBJ2-5
CASSQDIETQYF
TGTGCCAGCAGCCAAGATATCGAGACCCAGTACTTC
>.|TRBV1|.|TRBJ1-5
CTSSQDLRTNQPQHF
TGCACCAGCAGCCAAGATCTCCGGACCAATCAGCCCCAGCATTTT
>TRBD1|TRBV14|.|TRBJ1-2
CASSHWTGNGYTF
TGTGCCAGCAGCCACTGGACAGGGAATGGCTACACCTTC
>.|TRBV29-1|.|TRBJ1-2
CSVDRTNYGYTF
TGCAGCGTTGACAGAACTAACTATGGCTACACCTTC
>TRBD1|TRBV5-6|.|TRBJ2-3
CASSIRDRGPDTQYF
TGTGCCAGCAGCATCCGGGACAGGGGGCCAGATACGCAGTATTTT
>.|TRBV6-4|.|TRBJ2-2
CASSEGNTGELFF
TGTGCCAGCTCGGAGGGGAACACCGGGGAGCTGTTTTTT
>TRBD1|TRBV29-1|.|TRBJ1-2
CSVYQGARGYTF
TGCAGCGTATATCAGGGGGCGAGGGGCTACACCTTC
>.|TRBV29-1|.|TRBJ1-1
CSVESGTPEPNTEAFF
TGCAGCGTTGAGTCCGGGACACCAGAACCGAACACTGAAGCTTTCTTT
>.|TRBV24-1|once|TRBJ2-2
CATSEVQGELFF
TGTGCCACCAGTGAAGTACAGGGGGAGCTGTTTTTT
>.|TRBV29-1|.|TRBJ1-2
CSVAGDGYTF
TGCAGCGTTGCCGGCGATGGCTACACCTTC
>TRBD2|TRBV27|.|TRBJ2-2
CASSGTSGATGELFF
TGTGCCAGCAGTGGGACTAGCGGGGCCACCGGGGAGCTGTTTTTT
>.|TRBV12-3/TRBV12-4|once|TRBJ2-5
CASSSRGTIPGETQYF
TGTGCCAGCAGTTCGCGGGGGACAATCCCGGGGGAGACCCAGTACTTC
>.|TRBV29-1|.|TRBJ1-5
CSVEGDGQPQHF
TGCAGCGTTGAAGGGGACGGTCAGCCCCAGCATTTT
>.|TRBV30|.|TRBJ2-1
CAWTPLREWPYNEQFF
TGTGCCTGGACCCCCCTTCGGGAGTGGCCCTACAATGAGCAGTTCTTC
>TRBD1|TRBV4-1|once|TRBJ2-1
CASSQDRQGVYNEQFF
TGCGCCAGCAGCCAAGATCGACAGGGGGTCTACAATGAGCAGTTCTTC
>.|TRBV30|.|TRBJ2-3
CAWSPLAITDTQYF
TGTGCCTGGAGTCCCCTAGCGATAACAGATACGCAGTATTTT
>TRBD1|TRBV5-1|.|TRBJ2-7
CASSLRQGGEQYF
TGCGCCAGCAGCCTACGACAGGGTGGAGAGCAGTACTTC
>.|TRBV13|.|TRBJ1-4
CASSLVEGPNEKLFF
TGTGCCAGCAGCTTAGTGGAAGGTCCTAATGAAAAACTGTTTTTT
>.|TRBV30|.|TRBJ2-3
CAWSPEITVTDTQYF
TGTGCCTGGAGTCCCGAGATAACGGTAACAGATACGCAGTATTTT
>.|TRBV3-1|.|TRBJ2-5
CASSQERPHGTQYF
TGTGCCAGCAGCCAGGAACGACCCCACGGGACCCAGTACTTC
>TRBD2|TRBV7-6|.|TRBJ2-2
CASSLPGASGRAHTGELFF
TGTGCCAGCAGCCTACCCGGGGCCAGCGGGAGGGCGCACACCGGGGAGCTGTTTTTT
>.|TRBV14|.|TRBJ2-7
CASSAGFSYEQYF
TGTGCCAGCAGCGCAGGGTTCTCCTACGAGCAGTACTTC
>.|TRBV7-8|.|TRBJ1-5
CASSSRNQPQHF
TGTGCCAGCAGCTCCCGCAATCAGCCCCAGCATTTT
>TRBD2|TRBV27|.|TRBJ2-3
CASSALAGGSTDTQYF
TGTGCCAGCAGTGCACTAGCGGGGGGAAGCACAGATACGCAGTATTTT
>TRBD2|TRBV13|.|TRBJ2-1
CASSSRGQAWGLAGYNEQFF
TGTGCCAGCAGCTCCCGGGGACAGGCCTGGGGACTAGCGGGGTACAATGAGCAGTTCTTC
>.|TRBV1|.|TRBJ2-2
CTSSQDLHWRGELFF
TGCACCAGCAGCCAAGATTTACACTGGCGCGGGGAGCTGTTTTTT
>TRBD2|TRBV6-5|.|TRBJ2-1
CASSYSGLAGEQFF
TGTGCCAGCAGTTACTCGGGACTAGCGGGGGAGCAGTTCTTC
>.|TRBV30|.|TRBJ2-5
CAWSVLGGQETQYF
TGTGCCTGGAGTGTACTCGGGGGGCAGGAGACCCAGTACTTC
>TRBD1|TRBV5-6|.|TRBJ2-3
CASSLFRDSTDTQYF
TGTGCCAGCAGCTTGTTCCGGGACAGTACAGATACGCAGTATTTT
>.|TRBV4-2|.|TRBJ2-2
CASSLIWGQNTGELFF
TGTGCCAGCAGCCTAATTTGGGGACAGAACACCGGGGAGCTGTTTTTT